In this sample, the clone carrying this T cell receptor beta chain turned up a few times. The antigen remains undetermined. J was trimmed by 2 bases and V by 6 bases; bases with no gene match: 9. The CDR3 is 16 residues long. The germline V gene encodes CDR1 MNHEY and CDR2 SVGAGI. MiXCR, applied by TCRdb to the 5' RACE reads, yields one record per CDR3 protein. The sample holds some 150,000 distinct CDR3 sequences; approximately 10% are singletons and the top ten take about a third. This specimen comes from a study of T cells after yellow fever vaccination. Study observations and caveats: Reappearance after the booster was observed for most primary-vaccination clones (roughly 97% CD4, approximately 90% CD8).

The receptor's source is a man between 18 and 29 years old who received the YFV17D yellow fever vaccine. This specimen was CD8+ T cells sorted from PBMCs, taken 45 days after the yellow fever booster vaccination. The chain combines TRBV6-5 with TRBJ2-2; 7 bases map to TRBD1. The CDR3 DNA reads as TGTGCCAGCAGCCCCGGTCCAGGGGGAAACACCGGGGAGCTGTTTTTT. Its protein is CASSPGPGGNTGELFF.